These 6 T cell receptor beta chains were sequenced from one sample in a study of OX40 agonist ivuxolimab in advanced cancers. The method was the immunoSEQ multiplex PCR assay. Imported from immuneACCESS, the table was reduced by TCRdb to in-frame sequences with V and J called. These copies leave out some clones; in studies compared against another copy, an unresolved V gene accounts for under half, and the cause of the remainder is not known. Recorded for this sample are around 100,000 clones; 90% to 95% of them occurred a single time. Clones ranked in the top ten supply over 0.2% of the sample. The specimen was CD4+ or CD8+ T cells sorted from blood, collected in a trial of the OX40 agonist ivuxolimab. The receptors originated from an adult with an advanced solid tumor such as melanoma, head and neck, liver or kidney cancer.

This rearrangement joins TRBV28 to TRBJ1-3; D not resolved. The CDR3 runs 16 residues. CDR1 is MDHEN and CDR2 is SYDVKM in the germline V gene. V lost 2 bases and J lost 4, with 15 bases in between. The CDR3 reads CASSLTDSRRGNTIYF. CDR3 bases: TGTGCCAGCAGTTTAACCGACTCGCGGCGAGGAAACACCATATATTTT.

V gene TRBV28 combines with J gene TRBJ2-1; D perhaps matches TRBD2 (6 bases). Germline-derived CDR1 and CDR2 are MDHEN and SYDVKM. The CDR3 spans 19 residues. Between the trimmed V and J ends, which lost 5 bases and 0 bases, there was a span of 23 bases. The CDR3 sequence is CASSHTGVWGVSSYNEQFF. The CDR3 nucleotides read TGTGCCAGCAGTCATACGGGGGTTTGGGGGGTAAGCTCCTACAATGAGCAGTTCTTC.

This chain links TRBV10-3 with TRBJ2-3, with 7 bases lining up with TRBD1. Germline assignment: CDR1 ENHRY and CDR2 SYGVKD. CDR3 size: 13 residues. The trim removed 6 bases at V and 1 base at J, leaving 1 base unmatched. This CDR3 reads CAIRGGGTDTQYF. CDR3 in DNA: TGTGCCATCAGAGGGGGCGGCACAGATACGCAGTATTTT.

This rearrangement joins TRBV30 to TRBJ1-5; D is possibly TRBD1 (5 bases). The CDR3 length is 13 residues. Germline CDR1 is GTSNPN and CDR2 is SVGIG (reference sequence). The V end lost 5 bases, the J end lost 6 bases, and 14 bases lay between the germline ends. The CDR3 sequence: CAWGAQGGQPQHF. The CDR3 DNA reads TGTGCCTGGGGAGCGCAGGGAGGTCAGCCCCAGCATTTT.

The V and J genes are TRBV6-5 and TRBJ2-2; D gene ambiguous. The CDR3 has 15 residues. Deletions cut 3 bases from V and 0 bases from J, with 8 bases between. The germline V gene encodes CDR1 MNHEY and CDR2 SVGAGI. This CDR3 is CASSYLNSNTGELFF. The CDR3 nucleotides read TGTGCCAGCAGTTATCTGAATTCGAACACCGGGGAGCTGTTTTTT.

This chain uses TRBV28 with TRBJ2-5; possibly TRBD2 for D (6 bases). The CDR3 runs 16 residues. V shed 8 bases and J shed 6 bases, with 25 bases lying between them. Germline CDR1 and CDR2: MDHEN and SYDVKM. The CDR3 nucleotides read TGTGCCAGCTCCCTGGGGCCGGGACTCCGACCGAAGACCCAGTACTTC. Translation gives CASSLGPGLRPKTQYF.